A single TCR beta chain is shown here with its context. Its antigen is undetermined. This CDR3 contains 17 residues. Germline V lookup: CDR1 SGHNT, CDR2 YENEEA. V gave up 3 bases and J gave up 3 bases; unmatched junction bases: 11. Documented treatment: roughly 11-day PBMC culture with coronavirus spike peptide pools or control peptides (ViraFEST assay). Cultures of PBMCs, approximately 2 million per well, were set up with 7.5 to 10 IU/ml IL-2 and roughly 9 ug/ml peptide pools. The sample originates from a study of vaccination and CD4 T cells after COVID-19. Study as a whole: Some control cultures received a CEFX pool, which served as the positive control. Others received an HIV-1 Nef pool or no peptide.

Cultured CD4+ T cells had their DNA profiled by the Oncomine TCR Beta short-read assay. Via MiXCR, TCRdb re-called the PCR reads, giving one row per CDR3 protein. The sample shows more than 13,000 distinct CDR3 sequences, roughly 24% of them seen only once. The rearrangement uses TRBV11-3 and TRBJ2-3; 8 nucleotides agree with TRBD2. Sequenced material: CD4+ T cells from blood, cultured in vitro, taken after SARS-CoV-2 vaccination. The receptor was isolated from a human donor who had recovered from COVID-19. The CDR3 coding sequence is TGTGCCAGCAGCTTTTCCCTGGGAGCGGGAGTAACAGATACGCAGTATTTT. Its translation is CASSFSLGAGVTDTQYF. Variable domain in full (rest from reference TRBV11-3 and TRBJ2-3): EAGVVQSPRYKIIEKKQPVAFWCNPISGHNTLYWYLQNLGQGPELLIRYENEEAVDDSQLPKDRFSAERLKGVDSTLKIQPAELGDSAVYLCASSFSLGAGVTDTQYFGPGTRLTVL.